This TCR beta chain was profiled in a study of cytomegalovirus exposure and HLA in healthy donors. Germline V gene sequence: CDR1 SNHLY, CDR2 FYNNEI. The CDR3 consists of 14 residues. With V trimmed by 8 bases and J by 5 bases, 8 bases remained unmatched. The PCR used 60 Vbeta and 13 Jbeta primers. Sequencing was performed with immunoSEQ multiplex PCR; in TCRdb, only in-frame clones are kept and a portion is missing. The sample holds 150,000 to 200,000 clones, 80% seen once. The clonotype originates from a man aged 30 to 45 in good health and CMV-seropositive. The chain uses TRBV2 and TRBJ2-5; TRBD1 agrees at 10 bases. The material sequenced was PBMCs. CDR3 nucleotide sequence: TGTGCCAGCGGAAAGACAGGGGGCAGGGAGACCCAGTACTTC. It encodes CASGKTGGRETQYF. Combining the CDR3 with reference TRBV2 and TRBJ2-5 gives the whole variable domain EPEVTQTPSHQVTQMGQEVILRCVPISNHLYFYWYRQILGQKVEFLVSFYNNEISEKSEIFDDQFSVERPDGSNFTLKIRSTKLEDSAMYFCASGKTGGRETQYFGPGTRLLVL.